Reported below is one TCR beta chain. Its target is not known. The record originates from a study of T cells in localized non-small cell lung cancer. TCRdb's copy holds only in-frame clones and misses some; the assay was immunoSEQ multiplex PCR. The profile shows roughly 26,000 clones, roughly nine tenths of them singletons. Study findings and constraints: Because only a single region of the tumor was sequenced, heterogeneity remains possible.

The CDR3 has 15 amino acids. V was trimmed by 2 bases and J by 1 base, leaving 11 bases between them. Per germline, CDR1 SGHAT and CDR2 FQNNGV. This rearrangement joins TRBV11-2 to TRBJ1-1; D remains unclear. The input for sequencing was peripheral blood, taken before any cancer treatment. The TCR comes from a female donor over 55 with stage II squamous cell lung carcinoma. The CDR3 nucleotides read TGTGCCAGCAGCTTAAGCCCACAGAAGAACACTGAAGCTTTCTTT. Its protein is CASSLSPQKNTEAFF. Looking up the rest from reference TRBV11-2 and TRBJ1-1 gives the full variable domain: EAGVAQSPRYKIIEKRQSVAFWCNPISGHATLYWYQQILGQGPKLLIQFQNNGVVDDSQLPKDRFSAERLKGVDSTLKIQPAKLEDSAVYLCASSLSPQKNTEAFFGQGTRLTVV.